This TCR beta chain was documented in a study of Ad26.COV2.S vaccination and SARS-CoV-2 variants. Findings and caveats of the study: Assessments of TCR breadth and depth may have underestimated the total T cell responses.

CDR1 KGHSH and CDR2 LQKENI come from the germline V gene. CDR3 length equals 14 residues. The ends were cut back, 2 bases at V and 0 bases at J, with 8 bases in the middle. Repertoires were generated with immunoSEQ multiplex PCR, while TCRdb's copy carries only in-frame clones and drops some. The repertoire holds over 450,000 clones, with 80% to 90% as singletons. Treatment given: roughly 18 received Ad26.COV2.S at low or high dose, single or two shots; roughly 5 received placebo; per-sample allocation not given. The investigators took samples on day 63 after the first vaccine or placebo injection. With regard to this clone: As yet, its antigen is unknown. The sample holds other DNA sequences that translate to the same CDR3.

The starting material was peripheral blood, obtained in a trial of Ad26.COV2.S vaccine versus placebo. This TCR came from a person between 18 and 59 years old who received the Ad26.COV2.S COVID-19 vaccine or a placebo. The V and J genes are TRBV18 and TRBJ2-7; maybe TRBD2 (6 bases). The CDR3 nucleotides are TGTGCCAGCTCACCAGGGGGAGGCTCCTACGAGCAGTACTTC. Amino acids: CASSPGGGSYEQYF.